The T cell receptor (beta chain) under discussion was sequenced for a study of OX40 agonist ivuxolimab in advanced cancers. Study at large: With a range of roughly 23 to 79, age averaged approximately 60 years, and 65% to 85% were male. The eligibility criteria allowed prior anti-PD-1, anti-PD-L1 or anti-CTLA-4 therapy, and 40% had some.

With respect to this clone: Antigen unknown.

V lost 7 bases and J 7 bases, leaving 19 bases between the germline ends. The germline V gene encodes CDR1 SEHNR and CDR2 FQNEAQ (reference sequence). The CDR3 extends over 14 amino acids. General study points: Low normalized T-cell clonal expansion was additionally recorded for some nonresponders.

The table came from immunoSEQ multiplex PCR; TCRdb's copy has only in-frame clones and leaves some out. The sample holds about 14,000 clones; 82% are singletons and the top ten take 40% to 50%. The receptor was derived from an adult with an advanced solid tumor such as melanoma, head and neck, liver or kidney cancer. The rearrangement links TRBV7-9 to TRBJ1-2; D is unresolved. This specimen consisted of CD4+ or CD8+ T cells sorted from blood, obtained in a trial of the OX40 agonist ivuxolimab. Written as DNA, the CDR3 is TGTGCCAGCAAGCTTGGTCCAGGAAAGATTGGCTACACCTTC. The encoded protein is CASKLGPGKIGYTF.